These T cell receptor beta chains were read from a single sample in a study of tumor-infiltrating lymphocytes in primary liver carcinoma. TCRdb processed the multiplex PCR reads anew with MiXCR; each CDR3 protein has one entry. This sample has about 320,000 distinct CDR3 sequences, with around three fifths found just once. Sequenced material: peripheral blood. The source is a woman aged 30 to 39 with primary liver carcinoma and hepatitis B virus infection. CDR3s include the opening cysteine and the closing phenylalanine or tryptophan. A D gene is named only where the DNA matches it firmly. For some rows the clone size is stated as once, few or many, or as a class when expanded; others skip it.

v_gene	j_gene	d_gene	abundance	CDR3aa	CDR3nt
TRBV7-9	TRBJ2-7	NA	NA	CASGVQGGTYEQYF	TGTGCCAGCGGCGTACAAGGGGGGACCTACGAGCAGTACTTC
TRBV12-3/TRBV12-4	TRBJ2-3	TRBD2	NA	CASRGLAGHADTQYF	TGTGCCAGCAGAGGACTAGCGGGTCACGCAGATACGCAGTATTTT
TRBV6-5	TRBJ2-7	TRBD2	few	CASTPSGKTYEQYF	TGTGCCAGCACCCCTAGCGGAAAGACCTACGAGCAGTACTTC
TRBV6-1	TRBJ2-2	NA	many	CASSAEMQFGTGELFF	TGTGCCAGCAGTGCGGAAATGCAGTTTGGCACCGGGGAGCTGTTTTTT
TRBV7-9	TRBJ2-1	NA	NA	CAETALSSYNEQFF	TGTGCCGAGACAGCGTTGAGCTCCTACAATGAGCAGTTCTTC
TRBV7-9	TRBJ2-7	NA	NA	CASSSPTRGAIYEQYF	TGTGCCAGCAGCTCCCCGACTCGCGGGGCGATCTACGAGCAGTACTTC
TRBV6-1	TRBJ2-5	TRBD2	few	CASRGLAVVETQYF	TGTGCCAGCAGGGGACTAGCGGTCGTGGAGACCCAGTACTTC
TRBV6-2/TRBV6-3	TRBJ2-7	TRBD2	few	CASSTFGRTSGTGIEQYF	TGTGCCAGCAGTACGTTTGGGAGAACTAGCGGGACCGGGATAGAGCAGTACTTC
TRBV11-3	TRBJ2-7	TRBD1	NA	CASSRRDRDYSYDHYF	TGTGCCAGCAGCCGCCGAGACAGGGATTACTCCTACGATCACTACTTC
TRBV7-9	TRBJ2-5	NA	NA	CASSLGALETQYF	TGTGCCAGCAGCTTAGGGGCCCTGGAGACCCAGTACTTC